The 8 T cell receptor beta chains listed next were all sequenced from one sample in a study of T-cell memory formation after mild COVID-19. Using its own MiXCR run on the 5' RACE reads, TCRdb lists one record per CDR3 protein. The table lists roughly 100,000 distinct CDR3 sequences, approximately 15% of them singletons, with roughly 27% in the top ten. Sequenced: PBMCs or a T cell subset sorted from them (not recorded which). Receptors were obtained from an adult woman who had mild COVID-19 (a few samples of this study predate the infection). Cell type and time point are not known.

The table lists this clonotype with a few counts. The CDR3 DNA follows: TGTGCCAGCAGCCCCACAGGGCAGGAGTTGGTTTTCTTT. This codes for CASSPTGQELVFF. This chain joins TRBV7-9 and TRBJ1-1; maybe TRBD1 (6 bases). V was pared by 5 bases and J by 13 bases, with 20 bases between. CDR1 is SEHNR and CDR2 is FQNEAQ in the germline V gene (reference sequence). This CDR3 comprises 13 residues.

This clonotype was detected only a few times. V is TRBV12-3 or TRBV12-4 and J is TRBJ2-5; TRBD2 is a possible D gene (6 bases). V shed 8 bases and J shed 5 bases, with 12 bases lying between them. The CDR3 extends over 12 amino acids. CDR3 coding DNA: TGTGCCAGCGGCATTGGGAGGGAGACCCAGTACTTC. Its protein is CASGIGRETQYF.

A few counts support this clonotype. The J gene is TRBJ2-3, the V gene TRBV4-2, with 9 bases aligning to TRBD1. Losses at the gene ends were 1 base for V and 8 bases for J; bases not matched to a gene: 10. CDR1 and CDR2 from the germline V gene are LGHNA and YNFKEQ. The CDR3 runs to 16 residues. DNA of the CDR3: TGTGCCAGCAGCCAAGGGACAGGGGATTTCCTGGGTACGCAGTATTTT. Its translation: CASSQGTGDFLGTQYF.

V and J are TRBV27 and TRBJ2-1; TRBD1 agrees at 8 bases. The CDR3 extends over 14 amino acids. Looked up from germline, CDR1 is MNHEY and CDR2 is SMNVEV (reference sequence). Trimming removed 9 bases from V and 8 bases from J; junction bases left unmatched: 12. The CDR3 DNA follows: TGTGCCAGTCGGGTGTCAGGGGGCTTCCATGAGCAGTTCTTC. Amino acid sequence: CASRVSGGFHEQFF.

Details on this clonotype: A single base separates this from a much larger clone, so it may be a read error. The chain employs TRBV6-5 and TRBJ1-5; tentatively, D is TRBD1 (6 bases). The CDR3 spans 18 residues. Germline-derived CDR1 and CDR2 are MNHEY and SVGAGI. CDR3 sequence reads: CASSSYLVGALSNQPKHF. CDR3 DNA sequence: TGTGCCAGCAGCTCCTATTTGGTGGGGGCTCTTAGCAATCAGCCCAAGCATTTT.

This clonotype was observed a few times. The J gene is TRBJ2-4, the V gene TRBV12-3 or TRBV12-4; D is tentatively TRBD1 or TRBD2 (5 bases each). This CDR3 spans 15 amino acids. V was trimmed by 3 bases and J by 5 bases, leaving 14 bases between them. In DNA form, the CDR3 reads TGTGCCAGCAGTTTGGGGCCCTCGGGGCAAAACATTCAGTACTTC. Protein product: CASSLGPSGQNIQYF.

A few counts support this clonotype. The V gene is TRBV5-1, the J gene TRBJ2-1, with D unclear. Germline CDR1 and CDR2: SGHRS and YFSETQ. The CDR3 is 14 residues long. V lost 4 bases to trimming and J lost 0 bases, with 8 bases between them. The CDR3 nucleotides are TGCGCCAGCAGCCCTTCAAGCTCCTACAATGAGCAGTTCTTC. Its protein is CASSPSSSYNEQFF. Complete variable domain (other parts from reference TRBV5-1 and TRBJ2-1): KAGVTQTPRYLIKTRGQQVTLSCSPISGHRSVSWYQQTPGQGLQFLFEYFSETQRNKGNFPGRFSGRQFSNSRSEMNVSTLELGDSALYLCASSPSSSYNEQFFGPGTRLTVL.

The chain couples TRBV4-2 to TRBJ2-1, with a weak D call TRBD2 (6 bases). Germline V gene lookup returns CDR1 LGHNA and CDR2 YNFKEQ. Deletions cut 0 bases from V and 2 bases from J, with 11 bases between. The CDR3 has 16 amino acids. CDR3 bases: TGTGCCAGCAGCCAAGAACAGCGGGTCCCCTACAATGAGCAGTTCTTC. It specifies CASSQEQRVPYNEQFF.